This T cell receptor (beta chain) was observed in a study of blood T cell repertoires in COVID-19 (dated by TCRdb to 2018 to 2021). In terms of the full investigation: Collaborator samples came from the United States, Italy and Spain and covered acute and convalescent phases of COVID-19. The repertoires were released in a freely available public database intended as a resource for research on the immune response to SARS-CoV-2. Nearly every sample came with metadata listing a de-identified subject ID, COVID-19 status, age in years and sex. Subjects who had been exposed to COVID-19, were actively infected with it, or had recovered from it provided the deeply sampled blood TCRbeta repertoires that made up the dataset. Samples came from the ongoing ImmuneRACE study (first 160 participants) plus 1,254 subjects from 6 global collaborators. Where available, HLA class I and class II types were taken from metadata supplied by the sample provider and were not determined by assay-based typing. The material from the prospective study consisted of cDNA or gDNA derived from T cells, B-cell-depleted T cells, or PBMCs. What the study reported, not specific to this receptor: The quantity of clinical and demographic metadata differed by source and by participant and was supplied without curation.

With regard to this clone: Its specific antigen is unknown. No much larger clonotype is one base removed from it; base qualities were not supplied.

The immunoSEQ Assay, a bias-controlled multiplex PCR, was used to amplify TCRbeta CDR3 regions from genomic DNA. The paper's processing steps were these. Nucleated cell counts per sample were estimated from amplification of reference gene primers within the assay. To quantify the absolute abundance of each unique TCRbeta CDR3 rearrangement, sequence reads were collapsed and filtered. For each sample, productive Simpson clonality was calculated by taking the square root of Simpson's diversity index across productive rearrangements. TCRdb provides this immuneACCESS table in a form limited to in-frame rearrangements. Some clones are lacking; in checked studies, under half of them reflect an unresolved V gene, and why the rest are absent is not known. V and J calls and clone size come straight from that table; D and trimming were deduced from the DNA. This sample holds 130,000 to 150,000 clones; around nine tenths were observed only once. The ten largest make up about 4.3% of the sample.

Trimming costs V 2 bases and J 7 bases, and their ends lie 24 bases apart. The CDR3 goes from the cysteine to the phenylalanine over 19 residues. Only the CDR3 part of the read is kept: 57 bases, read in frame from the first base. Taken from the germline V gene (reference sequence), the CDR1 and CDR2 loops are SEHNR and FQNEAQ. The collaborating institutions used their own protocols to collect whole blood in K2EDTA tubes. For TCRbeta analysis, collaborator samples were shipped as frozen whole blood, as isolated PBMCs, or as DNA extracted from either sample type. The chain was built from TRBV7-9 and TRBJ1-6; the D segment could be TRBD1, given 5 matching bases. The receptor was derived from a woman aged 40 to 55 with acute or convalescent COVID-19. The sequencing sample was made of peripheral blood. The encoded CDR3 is CASSLLLFPGVAINSPLHF. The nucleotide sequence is TGTGCCAGCAGCTTATTGCTATTTCCGGGGGTCGCCATAAATTCACCCCTCCACTTT.